These T cell receptor beta chains were read from a single sample in a study of T cells after yellow fever vaccination. TCRdb analysed the 5' RACE reads with MiXCR anew, one entry per CDR3 protein. The repertoire holds 250,000 to 350,000 distinct CDR3 sequences, with roughly 6.8% as singletons. Sequencing used PBMCs, obtained around 45 days after the first yellow fever vaccination. Receptors were obtained from a man younger than 30 who received the YFV17D yellow fever vaccine. CDR3s include the opening cysteine and the closing phenylalanine or tryptophan. Each record gives: V gene, J gene, CDR3 length, D gene, clone size, CDR3 DNA, CDR3 protein. A D gene is named only where the DNA matches it firmly. A row's size may be missing; if present it is once, few, many or a size class.

TRBV7-2,TRBJ1-5,15,NA,NA,TGTGCCAGCAGCTTAGTTCCTGGGGCAACTCAGCCCCAGCATTTT,CASSLVPGATQPQHF
TRBV3-1,TRBJ2-7,15,TRBD2,NA,TGTGCCAGCAGCCCGCCGACTAGCGGGAGCTACGAGCAGTACTTC,CASSPPTSGSYEQYF
TRBV20-1,TRBJ2-7,12,TRBD1,many,TGCAGTGCCTACTGTGACAGGGTGGTTAAGTACTTC,CSAYCDRVVKYF
TRBV30,TRBJ2-7,13,TRBD1,few,TGTGCCTGGACCAGGGGGCCCGTCCACGAGCAGTACTTC,CAWTRGPVHEQYF
TRBV7-8,TRBJ2-1,15,NA,few,TGTGCCAGCAACTCCCCCCTTATGGGCCACAATGAGCAGTTCTTC,CASNSPLMGHNEQFF
TRBV6-5,TRBJ2-7,15,NA,few,TGTGCCAGCAGTTACTCCGTGGGCCCGAGGGACGAGCAGTACTTC,CASSYSVGPRDEQYF
TRBV5-1,TRBJ2-3,14,NA,NA,TGCGCCAGCAGCTTGTTAGGGGGGGCAGATACGCAGTATTTT,CASSLLGGADTQYF
TRBV7-9,TRBJ2-6,15,NA,many,TGTGCCAGCAGCTTAGGTAGCTCTGGGGCCAACGTCCTGACTTTC,CASSLGSSGANVLTF
TRBV5-1,TRBJ2-5,13,NA,NA,TGCGCCAGCAGCGAACCAGGGGAGAAGACCCAGTACTTC,CASSEPGEKTQYF
TRBV30,TRBJ2-7,15,TRBD1,NA,TGTGCCTGGAGTCCCGGACAGGGGAATTCCTACGAGCAGTACTTC,CAWSPGQGNSYEQYF
TRBV12-3/TRBV12-4,TRBJ2-4,12,TRBD2,NA,TGTGCCAGCAGTCTAACCCAGCGGGGGGAGTACTTC,CASSLTQRGEYF
TRBV5-1,TRBJ1-2,13,NA,few,TGCGCCAGCAGCTTGGAATTGGCCTATGGCTACACCTTC,CASSLELAYGYTF
TRBV7-7,TRBJ2-1,17,TRBD2,many,TGTGCTAGCAGCTTATTAGCGGGGGGGAGCTCCTACAATGAGCAGTTCTTC,CASSLLAGGSSYNEQFF
TRBV14,TRBJ1-2,12,NA,few,TGTGCCAGCAGCCAGTCAGGGGCTGGCTACACCTTC,CASSQSGAGYTF
TRBV11-3,TRBJ2-3,16,NA,many,TGTGCCAGCAGCTTAGGCTGGGGAGAACGCGCAGATACGCAGTATTTT,CASSLGWGERADTQYF
TRBV20-1,TRBJ2-3,14,TRBD2,NA,TGCAGTGCAGGGGGGACTAGGAGCACAGATACGCAGTATTTT,CSAGGTRSTDTQYF
TRBV10-2,TRBJ2-7,13,NA,NA,TGCGCCAGCAGTGAAGATAGCTCCTACGAGCAGTACTTC,CASSEDSSYEQYF
TRBV10-3,TRBJ2-3,14,NA,NA,TGTGCCATCAGGTCGGGGTACAGCACAGATACGCAGTATTTT,CAIRSGYSTDTQYF
TRBV28,TRBJ1-2,14,TRBD1,NA,TGTGCCAGCAGTTACCCTGGGACAGGCTATGGCTACACCTTC,CASSYPGTGYGYTF
TRBV12-3/TRBV12-4,TRBJ2-4,14,TRBD1,many,TGTGCCAGCACCTACAGGGGCCCCAAAAACATTCAGTACTTC,CASTYRGPKNIQYF
TRBV20-1,TRBJ2-3,15,NA,many,TGCAGTGCTAGAGATGGGCCCAGGGGGGCAGATACGCAGTATTTT,CSARDGPRGADTQYF
TRBV7-2,TRBJ2-3,14,NA,many,TGTGCCAGCAGCTTGTCACGTTGGACAGATACGCAGTATTTT,CASSLSRWTDTQYF
TRBV7-2,TRBJ2-5,14,NA,few,TGTGCCAGCAGCTTAGGATGGGGGCAGGAGACCCAGTACTTC,CASSLGWGQETQYF
TRBV14,TRBJ2-1,16,TRBD2,NA,TGTACCAGCAGCCAAAAATCCAGCGGGGGTTGGGATGAGCAGTTCTTC,CTSSQKSSGGWDEQFF
TRBV29-1,TRBJ2-3,14,NA,few,TGCAGCGTTTCGGTACAGACGCTTTCAGATACGCAGTATTTT,CSVSVQTLSDTQYF
TRBV6-4,TRBJ2-7,13,TRBD2,NA,TGTGCCAGCCTTGCGGGGGGCCCCTACGAGCAGTACTTC,CASLAGGPYEQYF